This T cell receptor (beta chain) was sequenced for a study of T cell repertoires in cytomegalovirus infection. On the study more broadly: Well-studied HLA-B-restricted epitopes and recently identified HLA-C-restricted epitopes of CMV were both used in the study. Based on public TCR beta signatures, there were indications of CMV infection and of a matching HLA type.

Deletions cut 0 bases from V and 6 bases from J, with 14 bases between. CDR3 length: 15 amino acids. The germline V gene has CDR1 MNHEY and CDR2 SVGAGI. General study results and limits: The cumulative frequency of public TCR beta families identified carriers of CMV plus the relevant HLA. CMV-specific HLA-C-restricted TCR beta clonotypes dominated the ex vivo response.

Each CDR3 protein is one row after TCRdb ran MiXCR on the reads. The sample lists approximately 89,000 distinct CDR3 sequences, approximately 30% occurring once. This clonotype was counted many times. The antigen is not known. The chain employs TRBV6-5 and TRBJ1-1; no definite D call. The clonotype was recovered from a human donor in good health (CMV status not recorded). Some clones in this sample may be carry-over from other donors' samples. Sequenced material: CD8+ T cells from cultured PBMCs, taken from culture after CMV antigen stimulation. The CDR3 sequence is CASSYSTTHYSEAFF. Here the CDR3 DNA reads TGTGCCAGCAGTTACTCAACCACACATTACTCTGAAGCTTTCTTT.